The rows below give T cell receptor beta chains drawn from one sample of a study of cytomegalovirus exposure and HLA in healthy donors. Method: immunoSEQ multiplex PCR; TCRdb's copy keeps in-frame clones and lacks some. The sample lists some 180,000 clones, roughly 67% occurring once. The sample taken for sequencing was PBMCs. These receptor sequences come from a young woman in good health and CMV-seropositive. CDR3s include the opening cysteine and the closing phenylalanine or tryptophan. D genes are given only for firm matches. Where a row states a size, it is once, few, many or the class of an expanded clone; other rows omit it.

v_gene	abundance	d_gene	j_gene	CDR3aa	CDR3nt
TRBV7-2	NA	TRBD2	TRBJ2-3	CASSLLAGTDTQYF	TGTGCCAGCAGCTTGCTAGCGGGGACAGATACGCAGTATTTT
TRBV18	NA	NA	TRBJ1-4	CASSPPSGVARQGDEKLFF	TGTGCCAGCTCACCACCATCGGGGGTGGCACGGCAAGGGGATGAAAAACTGTTTTTT
TRBV4-2	NA	NA	TRBJ1-5	CASSQVGGAWNQPQHF	TGTGCCAGCAGCCAAGTTGGAGGGGCTTGGAATCAGCCCCAGCATTTT
TRBV4-3	once	TRBD1	TRBJ2-2	CASSQVRGPVGELFF	TGCGCCAGCAGCCAAGTTAGGGGGCCGGTCGGGGAGCTGTTTTTT
TRBV6-1	NA	TRBD1	TRBJ1-2	CASSEFPDRGTYGYTF	TGTGCCAGCAGTGAGTTCCCGGACAGGGGCACCTATGGCTACACCTTC
TRBV2	NA	NA	TRBJ1-6	CASSEAGRGNSPLHF	TGTGCCAGCAGTGAAGCGGGGAGGGGTAATTCACCCCTCCACTTT
TRBV30	NA	NA	TRBJ1-1	CAWRAELNTEAFF	TGTGCCTGGAGGGCTGAATTGAACACTGAAGCTTTCTTT
TRBV5-4	NA	TRBD1	TRBJ2-1	CASSLQGSSYNEQFF	TGTGCCAGCAGCTTACAGGGGAGTTCCTACAATGAGCAGTTCTTC
TRBV2	few	NA	TRBJ1-6	CASAEPLHF	TGTGCCAGCGCAGAACCCCTCCACTTT
TRBV10-1	few	NA	TRBJ2-3	CASSELGGPTDTQYF	TGCGCCAGCAGTGAGCTCGGGGGGCCCACAGATACGCAGTATTTT
TRBV9	NA	NA	TRBJ2-5	CASSLDSHRETQYF	TGTGCCAGCAGCCTGGACAGCCACCGAGAGACCCAGTACTTC
TRBV4-3	NA	NA	TRBJ1-2	CASSQVGGIHYGYTF	TGCGCCAGCAGCCAAGTGGGGGGGATCCACTATGGCTACACCTTC
TRBV9	few	NA	TRBJ2-3	CASSPLGGGGADTQYF	TGTGCCAGCAGCCCACTTGGGGGCGGGGGTGCGGATACGCAGTATTTT
TRBV2	few	TRBD1	TRBJ1-5	CASSNGQEVGNQPQHF	TGTGCCAGCAGTAACGGACAGGAGGTAGGCAATCAGCCCCAGCATTTT
TRBV9	NA	TRBD1	TRBJ2-7	CASSVGDRGGEQYF	TGTGCCAGCAGCGTAGGGGACAGGGGAGGCGAGCAGTACTTC
TRBV7-9	NA	NA	TRBJ2-7	CASSLGSYEQYF	TGTGCCAGCAGCCTCGGGTCCTACGAGCAGTACTTC
TRBV19	NA	TRBD1	TRBJ1-2	CASSRDSSNYGYTF	TGTGCCAGTAGTAGGGACAGCTCAAACTATGGCTACACCTTC
TRBV10-3	NA	TRBD2	TRBJ2-7	CAIRRSGNEQYF	TGTGCCATCAGACGTAGCGGGAACGAGCAGTACTTC
TRBV28	NA	NA	TRBJ1-2	CASSSPRGGAYGYTF	TGTGCCAGCAGTTCCCCCAGAGGAGGGGCATATGGCTACACCTTC
TRBV2	NA	TRBD1	TRBJ2-7	CASRGQGTDEQYF	TGTGCCAGCAGGGGACAGGGGACCGACGAGCAGTACTTC
TRBV6-6	NA	TRBD2	TRBJ2-1	CASSLKSGGAHEQFF	TGTGCCAGCAGTTTGAAAAGCGGGGGGGCACATGAGCAGTTCTTC
TRBV12-5	NA	NA	TRBJ1-5	CASGLFVRVADQPQHF	TGTGCTAGTGGTTTGTTTGTCAGGGTAGCGGATCAGCCCCAGCATTTT
TRBV9	NA	TRBD2	TRBJ2-1	CASSVGGTRVLGEQFF	TGTGCCAGCAGCGTAGGCGGGACTAGGGTTCTCGGTGAGCAGTTCTTC
TRBV7-9	NA	NA	TRBJ2-7	CASSSGVVEQYF	TGTGCCAGCAGCTCAGGGGTGGTAGAGCAGTACTTC
TRBV19	NA	NA	TRBJ2-3	CASSAPVPHTDTQYF	TGTGCCAGTAGTGCCCCGGTTCCCCACACAGATACGCAGTATTTT